A single T cell receptor (beta chain) is shown here with its context. CDR1 and CDR2 from the germline V gene are SGHTS and YDEGEE. The ends lost 4 bases at V and 1 base at J; junction bases unmatched: 9. This CDR3 has 16 amino acids. This specimen comes from a study of T cell changes during pregnancy in multiple sclerosis. The protocol was immunoSEQ multiplex PCR, while the TCRdb copy is restricted to in-frame clones and leaves out a portion. The sample contains about 45,000 clones, just over 90% of which appear only once. J is TRBJ1-1 and V is TRBV5-8, with 8 positions matching TRBD1. The receptor was isolated from a female donor with multiple sclerosis, enrolled in a pregnancy study. Sequencing was done on a sample of PBMCs (not recorded whether the cells were cultured). This CDR3 is CASSPGTGIRNTEAFF. Here the CDR3 DNA reads TGTGCCAGCAGCCCCGGGACAGGAATTAGGAACACTGAAGCTTTCTTT. The complete variable domain, with remaining parts taken from reference TRBV5-8 and TRBJ1-1, reads EAGVTQSPTHLIKTRGQQATLRCSPISGHTSVYWYQQALGLGLQFLLWYDEGEERNRGNFPPRFSGRQFPNYSSELNVNALELEDSALYLCASSPGTGIRNTEAFFGQGTRLTVV.